A selection of T cell receptor beta chains follows, all from one sample in a study of CD8 T cells in Susac syndrome. From the immunoSEQ multiplex PCR reads, TCRdb called clonotypes with MiXCR, one entry per CDR3 protein. The table includes 200,000 to 250,000 distinct CDR3 sequences, 95% detected once. Material: CD4+ T cells from PBMCs. Receptors originate from a human donor with multiple sclerosis. The CDR3 runs from the conserved cysteine through the conserved F or W. A D gene is named only where the DNA matches it firmly. Only part of the rows carry a size: once, few, many, or a class if the clone is expanded.

clone size: -
CDR3 length: 14
J gene: TRBJ2-5
D gene: TRBD1
V gene: TRBV5-1
CDR3 DNA: TGCGCCAGCAGCAATGGACAGGGCGGACAGACCCAGTACTTC
CDR3 protein: CASSNGQGGQTQYF

clone size: -
CDR3 length: 14
J gene: TRBJ2-1
D gene: TRBD2
V gene: TRBV3-1
CDR3 DNA: TGTGCCAGCAGCCCCCTGCGGGGGGGTGGAGAGCAGTTCTTC
CDR3 protein: CASSPLRGGGEQFF

clone size: -
CDR3 length: 11
J gene: TRBJ2-3
D gene: -
V gene: TRBV18
CDR3 DNA: TGTGCCAGCAGTCCAGGAGATACGCAGTATTTT
CDR3 protein: CASSPGDTQYF

clone size: -
CDR3 length: 17
J gene: TRBJ2-2
D gene: TRBD2
V gene: TRBV11-2
CDR3 DNA: TGTGCCAGCAGTACCAGCCTGCTAGCGGGAGGAACCGGGGAGCTGTTTTTT
CDR3 protein: CASSTSLLAGGTGELFF

clone size: -
CDR3 length: 16
J gene: TRBJ2-1
D gene: -
V gene: TRBV9
CDR3 DNA: TGTGCCAGCAGCGTAGTGGGTGGCAGCTCCTACAATGAGCAGTTCTTC
CDR3 protein: CASSVVGGSSYNEQFF

clone size: -
CDR3 length: 17
J gene: TRBJ2-3
D gene: TRBD2
V gene: TRBV5-1
CDR3 DNA: TGCGCCAGCAGCTTGGAACTAGCGGGAGTTAAAGGCGGTACGCAGTATTTT
CDR3 protein: CASSLELAGVKGGTQYF

clone size: -
CDR3 length: 19
J gene: TRBJ2-6
D gene: TRBD1
V gene: TRBV28
CDR3 DNA: TGTGCCAGCAGTGGAACGTGGACAGGGGCGTTCTCTGGGGCCAACGTCCTGACTTTC
CDR3 protein: CASSGTWTGAFSGANVLTF

clone size: -
CDR3 length: 16
J gene: TRBJ1-2
D gene: -
V gene: TRBV4-1
CDR3 DNA: TGCGCCAGCAGCCAAGAAACGACAACAATGGCCTATGGCTACACCTTC
CDR3 protein: CASSQETTTMAYGYTF

clone size: many
CDR3 length: 11
J gene: TRBJ2-5
D gene: -
V gene: TRBV3-1
CDR3 DNA: TGTGCCAGCAGCCAACAAGAGACCCAGTACTTC
CDR3 protein: CASSQQETQYF

clone size: once
CDR3 length: 13
J gene: TRBJ1-2
D gene: TRBD1
V gene: TRBV6-6
CDR3 DNA: TGTGCCAGCAGTACGCAGGGGGACTATGGCTACACCTTC
CDR3 protein: CASSTQGDYGYTF

clone size: few
CDR3 length: 13
J gene: TRBJ1-1
D gene: TRBD1
V gene: TRBV18
CDR3 DNA: TGTGCCAGCTCACCGGGACAGGGTACTGAAGCTTTCTTT
CDR3 protein: CASSPGQGTEAFF

clone size: -
CDR3 length: 14
J gene: TRBJ2-2
D gene: TRBD2
V gene: TRBV30
CDR3 DNA: TGTGCCTGGAGGACTAGCGGGAGCACCGGGGAGCTGTTTTTT
CDR3 protein: CAWRTSGSTGELFF

clone size: -
CDR3 length: 14
J gene: TRBJ1-5
D gene: -
V gene: TRBV2
CDR3 DNA: TGTGCCGGATCGGGGGCGAAGGGCAATCAGCCCCAGCATTTT
CDR3 protein: CAGSGAKGNQPQHF

clone size: -
CDR3 length: 20
J gene: TRBJ2-7
D gene: -
V gene: TRBV11-2
CDR3 DNA: TGTGCCAGCAGCTTCCCATTAGTAGATCAGGAGGGAGCGCCGGGCTACGAGCAGTACTTC
CDR3 protein: CASSFPLVDQEGAPGYEQYF

clone size: once
CDR3 length: 15
J gene: TRBJ1-5
D gene: -
V gene: TRBV27
CDR3 DNA: TGTGCCAGCAGCCCCCGGCTATCGAGCAATCAGCCCCAGCATTTT
CDR3 protein: CASSPRLSSNQPQHF

clone size: -
CDR3 length: 14
J gene: TRBJ2-5
D gene: TRBD1
V gene: TRBV4-1
CDR3 DNA: TGCGCCAGCAGCCAACCGACAGGGAGAAAGACCCAGTACTTC
CDR3 protein: CASSQPTGRKTQYF

clone size: few
CDR3 length: 11
J gene: TRBJ1-2
D gene: -
V gene: TRBV29-1
CDR3 DNA: TGCAGCGTTGGCCAGGGTTATGGCTACACCTTC
CDR3 protein: CSVGQGYGYTF

clone size: -
CDR3 length: 15
J gene: TRBJ2-4
D gene: -
V gene: TRBV20-1
CDR3 DNA: TGCAGTGCTCTCTACGGGGGCAGGGCCAAAAACATTCAGTACTTC
CDR3 protein: CSALYGGRAKNIQYF

clone size: -
CDR3 length: 14
J gene: TRBJ2-3
D gene: -
V gene: TRBV7-2
CDR3 DNA: TGTGCCAGCAGCCACGGGGGTTACACAGATACGCAGTATTTT
CDR3 protein: CASSHGGYTDTQYF

clone size: once
CDR3 length: 11
J gene: TRBJ1-2
D gene: -
V gene: TRBV30
CDR3 DNA: TGTGCCTGGGCCCGGTTCGCTGGCTACACCTTC
CDR3 protein: CAWARFAGYTF

clone size: -
CDR3 length: 14
J gene: TRBJ2-7
D gene: -
V gene: TRBV29-1
CDR3 DNA: TGCAGCGTTGAAGGCGGGGCAGGGAACTACGAGCAGTACTTC
CDR3 protein: CSVEGGAGNYEQYF

clone size: once
CDR3 length: 16
J gene: TRBJ1-1
D gene: -
V gene: TRBV27
CDR3 DNA: TGTGCCAGCAGTTTCCGCCCAAACCCAGGGGTCACTGAAGCTTTCTTT
CDR3 protein: CASSFRPNPGVTEAFF

clone size: -
CDR3 length: 14
J gene: TRBJ1-2
D gene: -
V gene: TRBV9
CDR3 DNA: TGTGCCAGCAGCGGGAGGGGTATGACAGGTCCAATAGACTTC
CDR3 protein: CASSGRGMTGPIDF

clone size: -
CDR3 length: 14
J gene: TRBJ2-5
D gene: -
V gene: TRBV3-1
CDR3 DNA: TGTGCCAGCAGCCAAGATACCCAGGGGGAGACCCAGTACTTC
CDR3 protein: CASSQDTQGETQYF

clone size: -
CDR3 length: 19
J gene: TRBJ1-1
D gene: -
V gene: TRBV9
CDR3 DNA: TGTGCCAGCAGCGTAGGGCTCGCCCCCCAGGAGGAAAAGAACACTGAAGCTTTCTTT
CDR3 protein: CASSVGLAPQEEKNTEAFF

clone size: -
CDR3 length: 12
J gene: TRBJ1-2
D gene: -
V gene: TRBV29-1
CDR3 DNA: TGCAGCGGTAATACAGGAGGCTATGGCTACACCTTC
CDR3 protein: CSGNTGGYGYTF

clone size: -
CDR3 length: 16
J gene: TRBJ2-7
D gene: TRBD2
V gene: TRBV7-9
CDR3 DNA: TGTGCCAGCAGCTCCCTGGAGCGGGGGAGCTCCTACGAGCAGTACTTC
CDR3 protein: CASSSLERGSSYEQYF

clone size: -
CDR3 length: 12
J gene: TRBJ2-5
D gene: -
V gene: TRBV20-1
CDR3 DNA: TGCAGTCCAGACCGGGGGCTGGGGACCCAGTACTTC
CDR3 protein: CSPDRGLGTQYF

clone size: -
CDR3 length: 14
J gene: TRBJ1-2
D gene: -
V gene: TRBV20-1
CDR3 DNA: TGCAGTGCTAGAGAAACAGGGCGAAACTATGGCTACACCTTC
CDR3 protein: CSARETGRNYGYTF

clone size: -
CDR3 length: 13
J gene: TRBJ1-4
D gene: -
V gene: TRBV27
CDR3 DNA: TGTGCCAGCAGCCGAAGGACCCGTGAAAAACTGTTTTTT
CDR3 protein: CASSRRTREKLFF

clone size: -
CDR3 length: 13
J gene: TRBJ1-2
D gene: -
V gene: TRBV6-5
CDR3 DNA: TGTGCCAGCAGATCCCAGGGAGTCAATGGCTACACCTTC
CDR3 protein: CASRSQGVNGYTF

clone size: -
CDR3 length: 14
J gene: TRBJ2-7
D gene: -
V gene: TRBV30
CDR3 DNA: TGTGCCTGGAGTCGCAGGGGATACTCCTACGAGCAGTACTTC
CDR3 protein: CAWSRRGYSYEQYF

clone size: -
CDR3 length: 15
J gene: TRBJ2-3
D gene: TRBD1
V gene: TRBV6-1
CDR3 DNA: TGTGCCAGCAGTGCTACAGGGGGCGGCACAGATACGCAGTATTTT
CDR3 protein: CASSATGGGTDTQYF

clone size: once
CDR3 length: 16
J gene: TRBJ1-6
D gene: -
V gene: TRBV20-1
CDR3 DNA: TGCAGTGCTAGTGGAGTCTTGAGCTCCTATAATTCACCCCTCCACTTT
CDR3 protein: CSASGVLSSYNSPLHF